This T cell receptor (beta chain) was captured by sequencing in a study of T cell changes during pregnancy in multiple sclerosis. V lost 4 bases, J lost 5 bases, and 6 bases stayed unmatched. Germline values: CDR1 SGDLS, CDR2 YYNGEE. This CDR3 is 14 amino acids long. The method was immunoSEQ multiplex PCR; TCRdb's version includes in-frame clones alone and lacks a portion of them. The data hold tens of thousands of clones, with about 89% observed a single time. This TCR was sampled from a female donor with multiple sclerosis, enrolled in a pregnancy study. This chain uses TRBV9 with TRBJ1-1; 9 bases match TRBD1. This specimen consisted of CD8+ T cells from peripheral blood mononuclear cells, obtained in the third trimester of pregnancy. The CDR3 reads CASSPQGARTEAFF. The CDR3 nucleotides read TGTGCCAGCAGCCCACAGGGGGCGAGGACTGAAGCTTTCTTT.